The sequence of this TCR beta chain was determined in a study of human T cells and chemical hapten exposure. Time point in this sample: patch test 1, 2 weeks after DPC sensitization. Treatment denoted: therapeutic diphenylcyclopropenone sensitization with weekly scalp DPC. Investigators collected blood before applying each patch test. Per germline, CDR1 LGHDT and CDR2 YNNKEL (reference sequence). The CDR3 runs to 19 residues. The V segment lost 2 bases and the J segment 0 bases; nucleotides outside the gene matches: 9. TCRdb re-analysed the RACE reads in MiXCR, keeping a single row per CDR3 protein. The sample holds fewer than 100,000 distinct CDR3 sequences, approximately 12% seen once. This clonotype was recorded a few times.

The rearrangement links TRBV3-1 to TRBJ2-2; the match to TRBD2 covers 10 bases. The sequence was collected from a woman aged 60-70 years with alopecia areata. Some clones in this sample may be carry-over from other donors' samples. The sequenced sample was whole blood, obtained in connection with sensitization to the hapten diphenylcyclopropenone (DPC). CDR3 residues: CASSQYYLAGAANTGELFF. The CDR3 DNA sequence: TGTGCCAGCAGCCAATATTACCTAGCGGGGGCCGCGAACACCGGGGAGCTGTTTTTT.